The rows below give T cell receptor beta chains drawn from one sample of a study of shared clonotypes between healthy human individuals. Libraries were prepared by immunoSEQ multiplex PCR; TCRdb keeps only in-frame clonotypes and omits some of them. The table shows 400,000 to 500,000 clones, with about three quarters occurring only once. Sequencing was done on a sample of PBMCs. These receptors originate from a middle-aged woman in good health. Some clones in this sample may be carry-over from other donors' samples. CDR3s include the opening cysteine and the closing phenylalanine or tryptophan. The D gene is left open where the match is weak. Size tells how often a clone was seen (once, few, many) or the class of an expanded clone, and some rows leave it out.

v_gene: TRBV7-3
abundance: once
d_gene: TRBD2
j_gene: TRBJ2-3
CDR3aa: CASSLGGLAGGVSTDTQYF
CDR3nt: TGTGCCAGCAGCTTAGGCGGACTAGCGGGAGGGGTTAGCACAGATACGCAGTATTTT

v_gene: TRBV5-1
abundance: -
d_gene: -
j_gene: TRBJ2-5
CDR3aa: CASSLAGAGETQYF
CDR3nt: TGCGCCAGCAGCTTGGCGGGGGCTGGGGAGACCCAGTACTTC

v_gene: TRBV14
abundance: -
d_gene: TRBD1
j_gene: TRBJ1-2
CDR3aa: CASSQDPGGMDGYTF
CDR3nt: TGTGCCAGCAGCCAAGACCCAGGGGGTATGGATGGCTACACCTTC

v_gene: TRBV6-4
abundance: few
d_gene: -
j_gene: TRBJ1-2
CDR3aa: CASNRDFYGYTF
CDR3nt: TGTGCCAGTAACCGGGATTTCTATGGCTACACCTTC

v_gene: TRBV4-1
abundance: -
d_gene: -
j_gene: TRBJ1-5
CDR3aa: CASSQRDSNQPQHF
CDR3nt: TGCGCCAGCAGCCAGCGGGACAGCAATCAGCCCCAGCATTTT

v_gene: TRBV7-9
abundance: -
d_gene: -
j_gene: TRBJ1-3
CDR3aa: CASSPGPGNTIYF
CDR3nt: TGTGCCAGCAGCCCAGGACCTGGAAACACCATATATTTT

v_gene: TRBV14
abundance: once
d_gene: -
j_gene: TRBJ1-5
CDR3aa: CASSQAANKPQHF
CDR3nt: TGTGCCAGCAGCCAGGCGGCTAATAAGCCCCAGCATTTT

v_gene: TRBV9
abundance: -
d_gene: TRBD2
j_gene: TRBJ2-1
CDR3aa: CASSVVRESSYNEQFF
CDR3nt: TGTGCCAGCAGCGTAGTGCGGGAGAGCTCCTACAATGAGCAGTTCTTC

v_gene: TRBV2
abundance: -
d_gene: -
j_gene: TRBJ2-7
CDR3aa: CASRAGGSYEQYF
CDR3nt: TGTGCCAGCCGCGCCGGAGGCTCCTACGAGCAGTACTTC

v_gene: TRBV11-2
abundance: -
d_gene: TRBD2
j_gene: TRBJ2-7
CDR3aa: CASSPRTSGLSGQYF
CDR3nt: TGTGCCAGCAGCCCCCGGACTAGCGGGTTGTCAGGGCAGTACTTC

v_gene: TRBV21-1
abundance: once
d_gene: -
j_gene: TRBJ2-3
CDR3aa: CASSRRRGTTDTQYF
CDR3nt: TGTGCCAGCAGCAGAAGACGGGGGACCACAGATACGCAGTATTTT

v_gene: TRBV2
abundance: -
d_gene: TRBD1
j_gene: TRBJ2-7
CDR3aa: CAIVDRGGIYEQYF
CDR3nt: TGTGCCATCGTGGACAGGGGAGGAATCTACGAGCAGTACTTC

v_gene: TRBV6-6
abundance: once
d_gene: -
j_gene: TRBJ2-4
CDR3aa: CASSYPGDIQYF
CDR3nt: TGTGCCAGCAGTTACCCGGGGGACATTCAGTACTTC

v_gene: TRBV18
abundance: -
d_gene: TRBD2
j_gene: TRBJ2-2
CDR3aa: CASSPGTSANTGELFF
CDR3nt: TGTGCCAGCTCACCGGGAACTAGCGCGAACACCGGGGAGCTGTTTTTT

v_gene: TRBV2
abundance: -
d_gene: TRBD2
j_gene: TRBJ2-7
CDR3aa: CLPGAGGPQPGQYF
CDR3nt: TGCCTGCCGGGGGCGGGAGGGCCCCAGCCGGGGCAGTACTTC

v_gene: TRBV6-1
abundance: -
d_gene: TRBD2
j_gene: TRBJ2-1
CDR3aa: CASSEGAIAGGEQFF
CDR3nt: TGTGCCAGCAGTGAAGGGGCGATAGCGGGAGGTGAGCAGTTCTTC